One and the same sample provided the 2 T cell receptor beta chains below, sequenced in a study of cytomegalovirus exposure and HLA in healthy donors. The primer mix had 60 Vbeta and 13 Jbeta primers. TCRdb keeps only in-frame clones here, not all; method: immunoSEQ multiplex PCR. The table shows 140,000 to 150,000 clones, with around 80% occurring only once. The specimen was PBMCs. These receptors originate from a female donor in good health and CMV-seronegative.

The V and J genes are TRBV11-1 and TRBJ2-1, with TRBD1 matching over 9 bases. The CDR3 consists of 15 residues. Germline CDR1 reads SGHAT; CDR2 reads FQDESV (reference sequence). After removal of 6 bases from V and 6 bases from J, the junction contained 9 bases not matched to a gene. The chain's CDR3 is CASRAGTGSINEQFF. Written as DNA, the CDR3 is TGTGCCAGCAGGGCCGGGACAGGGAGCATCAATGAGCAGTTCTTC. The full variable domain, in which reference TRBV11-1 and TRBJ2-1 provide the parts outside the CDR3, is EAEVAQSPRYKITEKSQAVAFWCDPISGHATLYWYRQILGQGPELLVQFQDESVVDDSQLPKDRFSAERLKGVDSTLKIQPAELGDSAMYLCASRAGTGSINEQFFGPGTRLTVL.

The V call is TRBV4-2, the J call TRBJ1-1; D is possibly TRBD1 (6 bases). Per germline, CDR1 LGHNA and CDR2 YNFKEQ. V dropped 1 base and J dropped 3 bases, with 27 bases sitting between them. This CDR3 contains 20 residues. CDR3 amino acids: CASSQGISLGGRPRDTEAFF. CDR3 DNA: TGTGCCAGCAGCCAAGGAATCAGTCTCGGGGGGCGACCTAGGGACACTGAAGCTTTCTTT.